The rows below give T cell receptor beta chains drawn from one sample of a study of cytomegalovirus exposure and HLA in healthy donors. The method was immunoSEQ multiplex PCR; TCRdb's version includes in-frame clones alone and lacks a portion of them. Among approximately 300,000 clones listed, 84% were seen once. Sequencing was done on a sample of PBMCs. These receptors originate from a woman aged 40 to 50 in good health and CMV-seropositive. The CDR3 runs from the conserved cysteine through the conserved F or W. A D gene is named only where the DNA matches it firmly. The size of a clone is reported for some rows only, either as once, few or many, or as a class for expanded clones.

j_gene: TRBJ1-1
abundance: -
v_gene: TRBV18
d_gene: TRBD1
CDR3nt: TGTGCCAGCTCACCACGCGGGACAGGGCATTTCGGAAACACTGAAGCTTTCTTT
CDR3aa: CASSPRGTGHFGNTEAFF

j_gene: TRBJ2-7
abundance: -
v_gene: TRBV15
d_gene: -
CDR3nt: TGTGCCACCAGCAGAGAACAGTTCTCCTACGAGCAGTACTTC
CDR3aa: CATSREQFSYEQYF

j_gene: TRBJ2-1
abundance: -
v_gene: TRBV29-1
d_gene: -
CDR3nt: TGCAGCGTTGGCCGGGACTCCCAAAGGTACAATGAGCAGTTCTTC
CDR3aa: CSVGRDSQRYNEQFF

j_gene: TRBJ2-7
abundance: once
v_gene: TRBV7-8
d_gene: TRBD2
CDR3nt: TGTGCCAGCACCGCGGGAGACCTACGATACGAGCAGTACTTC
CDR3aa: CASTAGDLRYEQYF

j_gene: TRBJ2-1
abundance: -
v_gene: TRBV27
d_gene: TRBD2
CDR3nt: TGTGCCAGCAGCAGGGCTAGCGGGAGGGCCCTCAATGAGCAGTTCTTC
CDR3aa: CASSRASGRALNEQFF

j_gene: TRBJ2-1
abundance: -
v_gene: TRBV7-6
d_gene: TRBD1
CDR3nt: TGTGCCAGCAGCTTAGCAGGGACAGGGGACAATGAGCAGTTCTTC
CDR3aa: CASSLAGTGDNEQFF

j_gene: TRBJ2-1
abundance: -
v_gene: TRBV7-6
d_gene: TRBD2
CDR3nt: TGTGCCAGCAGCTTTACTAGCGGGACCTACAATGAGCAGTTCTTC
CDR3aa: CASSFTSGTYNEQFF

j_gene: TRBJ1-6
abundance: -
v_gene: TRBV27
d_gene: -
CDR3nt: TGTGCCAGCAGGCGGGCCTCCTATAATTCACCCCTCCACTTT
CDR3aa: CASRRASYNSPLHF

j_gene: TRBJ1-6
abundance: -
v_gene: TRBV18
d_gene: -
CDR3nt: TGTGCCAGCTCGCGAGCAGGGAGGGATTCACCCCTCCACTTT
CDR3aa: CASSRAGRDSPLHF

j_gene: TRBJ2-5
abundance: -
v_gene: TRBV13
d_gene: TRBD1
CDR3nt: TGTGCCAGCAGCCCGGGGACAGCAGAGACCCAGTACTTC
CDR3aa: CASSPGTAETQYF

j_gene: TRBJ1-2
abundance: -
v_gene: TRBV11-3
d_gene: -
CDR3nt: TGTGCCAGCAGCACCAGTCGGGGCTATGGCTACACCTTC
CDR3aa: CASSTSRGYGYTF

j_gene: TRBJ2-2
abundance: -
v_gene: TRBV11-3
d_gene: -
CDR3nt: TGTGCCAGCAGCTTCGGGGTAGCAATCACCGGGGAGCTGTTTTTT
CDR3aa: CASSFGVAITGELFF

j_gene: TRBJ2-5
abundance: -
v_gene: TRBV7-9
d_gene: TRBD2
CDR3nt: TGTGCCAGCAGCACCCAGCGGGAACAAGAGACCCAGTACTTC
CDR3aa: CASSTQREQETQYF

j_gene: TRBJ2-2
abundance: -
v_gene: TRBV27
d_gene: TRBD1
CDR3nt: TGTGCCAGCAGTTCCAGGGACAGACCCGGAGGGGAGCTGTTTTTT
CDR3aa: CASSSRDRPGGELFF

j_gene: TRBJ1-3
abundance: -
v_gene: TRBV7-9
d_gene: TRBD1
CDR3nt: TGTGCCAGCAGCTTGGGACAGGGGTTATCGGGAAACACCATATATTTT
CDR3aa: CASSLGQGLSGNTIYF

j_gene: TRBJ1-2
abundance: -
v_gene: TRBV2
d_gene: -
CDR3nt: TGTGCCAGCAGTCAGGACTATCTCTACACCTTC
CDR3aa: CASSQDYLYTF

j_gene: TRBJ2-1
abundance: -
v_gene: TRBV30
d_gene: TRBD2
CDR3nt: TGTGCCTGGAGTGTCACTAGCGGTCACCGGTTCTTC
CDR3aa: CAWSVTSGHRFF

j_gene: TRBJ2-5
abundance: -
v_gene: TRBV29-1
d_gene: -
CDR3nt: TGCAGCGTTGTAGGGGAGGAGGAAGAGACCCAGTACTTC
CDR3aa: CSVVGEEEETQYF

j_gene: TRBJ1-4
abundance: -
v_gene: TRBV1
d_gene: -
CDR3nt: TGCACCAGCAGCCAAGGGGGACAGGGTGAGGAAAAACTGTTTTTT
CDR3aa: CTSSQGGQGEEKLFF

j_gene: TRBJ2-3
abundance: once
v_gene: TRBV11-2
d_gene: -
CDR3nt: TGTGCCAGCAGCCCCGGAGGCGGGCACCACACAGATACGCAGTATTTT
CDR3aa: CASSPGGGHHTDTQYF

j_gene: TRBJ2-3
abundance: -
v_gene: TRBV9
d_gene: TRBD2
CDR3nt: TGTGCCAGCGGCCGTGAGATCGGGAGGGATACGCAGTATTTT
CDR3aa: CASGREIGRDTQYF

j_gene: TRBJ2-7
abundance: -
v_gene: TRBV11-2
d_gene: TRBD2
CDR3nt: TGTGCCAGCAGCCCCCTTCGACTAGCGGAACTCTCCTACGAGCAGTACTTC
CDR3aa: CASSPLRLAELSYEQYF

j_gene: TRBJ1-5
abundance: -
v_gene: TRBV7-2
d_gene: -
CDR3nt: TGTGCCAGCAGCTTAGCGGGGAGGTCTAGCAATCAGCCCCAGCATTTT
CDR3aa: CASSLAGRSSNQPQHF

j_gene: TRBJ1-2
abundance: -
v_gene: TRBV29-1
d_gene: TRBD1
CDR3nt: TGCAGCGGAGGCGGGACAGCCCTCTCCGGCTACACCTTC
CDR3aa: CSGGGTALSGYTF

j_gene: TRBJ1-3
abundance: -
v_gene: TRBV10-3
d_gene: -
CDR3nt: TGTGCCATCAGTGAGCAGTCACACTACTCTGGAAACACCATATATTTT
CDR3aa: CAISEQSHYSGNTIYF

j_gene: TRBJ2-3
abundance: -
v_gene: TRBV10-3
d_gene: -
CDR3nt: TGTGCCATCAGTGAGAGGCGGAGCACAGATACGCAGTATTTT
CDR3aa: CAISERRSTDTQYF

j_gene: TRBJ2-5
abundance: few
v_gene: TRBV4-1
d_gene: -
CDR3nt: TGCGCCAGCAGCCAAGAACCCGCGGAGACCCAGTACTTC
CDR3aa: CASSQEPAETQYF

j_gene: TRBJ1-3
abundance: -
v_gene: TRBV5-8
d_gene: -
CDR3nt: TGTGCCAGCAGCTTAGGGGGCTCTGGAAACACCATATATTTT
CDR3aa: CASSLGGSGNTIYF

j_gene: TRBJ2-5
abundance: -
v_gene: TRBV10-3
d_gene: -
CDR3nt: TGTGCCATCAGTGAGCCCAGCCAAGAGACCCAGTACTTC
CDR3aa: CAISEPSQETQYF

j_gene: TRBJ1-1
abundance: -
v_gene: TRBV7-9
d_gene: -
CDR3nt: TGTGCCAGTTACCCCCCCCCAGGTGCTGAAGCTTTCTTT
CDR3aa: CASYPPPGAEAFF

j_gene: TRBJ2-1
abundance: -
v_gene: TRBV5-8
d_gene: -
CDR3nt: TGTGCCAGCAGTAATAGCGGAGAGCAGTTCTTC
CDR3aa: CASSNSGEQFF

j_gene: TRBJ2-5
abundance: -
v_gene: TRBV11-3
d_gene: TRBD2
CDR3nt: TGTGCCAGCAGCTCCTGTGACTCGGGTAGCGGGATGGGTGGGACCCAGTACTTC
CDR3aa: CASSSCDSGSGMGGTQYF

j_gene: TRBJ2-3
abundance: -
v_gene: TRBV6-5
d_gene: TRBD2
CDR3nt: TGTGCCAGCAGTTCCGGGACTAGCGGGAGTGGTACGCAGTATTTT
CDR3aa: CASSSGTSGSGTQYF

j_gene: TRBJ2-1
abundance: -
v_gene: TRBV4-3
d_gene: TRBD2
CDR3nt: TGCGCCAGCAGCCAAGAAGGGACTAGCGGTTACAATGAGCAGTTCTTC
CDR3aa: CASSQEGTSGYNEQFF

j_gene: TRBJ1-1
abundance: -
v_gene: TRBV4-1
d_gene: -
CDR3nt: TGCGCCAGCAGCTTGGGGGAGGGGCTGAACACTGAAGCTTTCTTT
CDR3aa: CASSLGEGLNTEAFF

j_gene: TRBJ2-7
abundance: -
v_gene: TRBV27
d_gene: TRBD1
CDR3nt: TGTGCCAGCAGTCCGGGACAGGGCCGCTCAGAGCAGTACTTC
CDR3aa: CASSPGQGRSEQYF

j_gene: TRBJ1-2
abundance: -
v_gene: TRBV6-5
d_gene: -
CDR3nt: TGTGCCACCCTAGGGGCCATCGGTTATGGCTACACCTTC
CDR3aa: CATLGAIGYGYTF

j_gene: TRBJ2-7
abundance: few
v_gene: TRBV4-1
d_gene: TRBD1
CDR3nt: TGCGCCAGCAGCCAAGATCCCGACAGGGGCTGGGACGAGCAGTACTTC
CDR3aa: CASSQDPDRGWDEQYF

j_gene: TRBJ2-7
abundance: -
v_gene: TRBV19
d_gene: -
CDR3nt: TGTGCCAGCTCAAACCAGGGATTCGAGCAGTACTTC
CDR3aa: CASSNQGFEQYF

j_gene: TRBJ1-5
abundance: -
v_gene: TRBV28
d_gene: -
CDR3nt: TGTGCCAGCAGTAAGAGGCAGCCCCAGCATTTT
CDR3aa: CASSKRQPQHF

j_gene: TRBJ2-6
abundance: few
v_gene: TRBV7-9
d_gene: TRBD1
CDR3nt: TGTGCCAGCAGCATACGGGACAGGGGGCGGGGGGCCAACGTCCTGACTTTC
CDR3aa: CASSIRDRGRGANVLTF

j_gene: TRBJ1-1
abundance: -
v_gene: TRBV29-1
d_gene: TRBD1
CDR3nt: TGCAGCGCGGGACAGGAGAACACTGAAGCTTTCTTT
CDR3aa: CSAGQENTEAFF

j_gene: TRBJ2-7
abundance: -
v_gene: TRBV11-2
d_gene: -
CDR3nt: TGTGCCAGCAGCGTCCGCCCCGACAGGAAAACCTCCTACGAGCAGTACTTC
CDR3aa: CASSVRPDRKTSYEQYF

j_gene: TRBJ1-2
abundance: -
v_gene: TRBV2
d_gene: -
CDR3nt: TGTGGAGGAAGGGGCGATCACTATGGCTACACCTTC
CDR3aa: CGGRGDHYGYTF

j_gene: TRBJ1-2
abundance: -
v_gene: TRBV28
d_gene: -
CDR3nt: TGTGCCAGCAGTTCAGAGGGTAGTCCTAACTATGGCTACACCTTC
CDR3aa: CASSSEGSPNYGYTF

j_gene: TRBJ2-2
abundance: -
v_gene: TRBV2
d_gene: TRBD1
CDR3nt: TGTGCCAGCAGGGGACAGTCAGCGAACACCGGGGAGCTGTTTTTT
CDR3aa: CASRGQSANTGELFF

j_gene: TRBJ2-5
abundance: -
v_gene: TRBV2
d_gene: TRBD1
CDR3nt: TGTGCCAGCAGCAGCCTCGGACAGGGCCGGGAGACCCAGTACTTC
CDR3aa: CASSSLGQGRETQYF